These 2 T cell receptor beta chains were sequenced from one sample in a study of blood T cell repertoires in COVID-19. TCRdb's table, derived via immunoSEQ multiplex PCR, lists solely in-frame clones and lacks some. The sample holds a few hundred thousand clones, approximately 83% seen once. The sample comprised PBMCs or T cells enriched from blood (not recorded which). Receptor source: a woman aged 40-49 years with acute COVID-19.

The rearrangement uses TRBV20-1 and TRBJ1-6, with no clear D. The CDR3 spans 15 residues. CDR1 DFQATT and CDR2 SNEGSKA come from the germline V gene (reference sequence). Between the trimmed V and J ends, which lost 3 bases and 7 bases, there was a span of 16 bases. The CDR3 sequence is CSASPEGRQNSPLHF. CDR3 coding DNA: TGCAGTGCTAGTCCGGAGGGTCGGCAAAATTCACCCCTCCACTTT.

The genes are TRBV27 and TRBJ1-6; 7 nucleotides align to TRBD1. The CDR3 is 14 amino acids. Germline CDR1 is MNHEY and CDR2 is SMNVEV (reference sequence). The ends lost 2 bases at V and 10 bases at J; junction bases unmatched: 5. CDR3 region: CASSLDRESSPLHF. The CDR3, as DNA: TGTGCCAGCAGTTTAGACAGGGAATCCTCACCCCTCCACTTT.